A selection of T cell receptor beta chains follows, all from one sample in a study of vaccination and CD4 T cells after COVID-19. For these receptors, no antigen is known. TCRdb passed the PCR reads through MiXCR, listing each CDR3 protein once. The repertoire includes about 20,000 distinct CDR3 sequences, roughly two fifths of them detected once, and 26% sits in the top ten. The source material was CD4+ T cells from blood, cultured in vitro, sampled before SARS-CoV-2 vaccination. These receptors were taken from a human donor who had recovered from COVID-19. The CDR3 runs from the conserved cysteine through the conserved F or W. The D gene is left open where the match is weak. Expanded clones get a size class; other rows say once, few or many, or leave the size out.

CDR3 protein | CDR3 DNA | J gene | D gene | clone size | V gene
CASARQGRITEAFF | TGTGCCAGCGCCCGACAGGGAAGAATCACTGAAGCTTTCTTT | TRBJ1-1 | TRBD1 | NA | TRBV27
CASSLAGNHGYTF | TGTGCCAGCAGTTTAGCAGGGAACCATGGCTACACCTTC | TRBJ1-2 | NA | NA | TRBV27
CASSLGLGTGELFF | TGTGCCAGCAGTTTAGGGTTGGGCACCGGGGAGCTGTTTTTT | TRBJ2-2 | NA | NA | TRBV2
CAWTDRADSPLHF | TGTGCCTGGACGGACAGGGCTGATTCACCCCTCCACTTT | TRBJ1-6 | TRBD1 | NA | TRBV30
CSAAEQGTGELFF | TGCAGCGCCGCGGAACAGGGGACCGGGGAGCTGTTTTTT | TRBJ2-2 | TRBD1 | NA | TRBV29-1
CASSSDTPYEQYF | TGTGCCAGCAGTTCCGACACTCCCTACGAGCAGTACTTC | TRBJ2-7 | NA | few | TRBV6-5
CSARGEGSQPQHF | TGCAGTGCTAGGGGTGAGGGAAGTCAGCCCCAGCATTTT | TRBJ1-5 | NA | NA | TRBV20-1
CASSMAYTEAFF | TGTGCCAGTAGTATGGCCTACACTGAAGCTTTCTTT | TRBJ1-1 | NA | NA | TRBV19
CASSYRGFTEAFF | TGTGCCAGCAGCTACAGGGGGTTCACTGAAGCTTTCTTT | TRBJ1-1 | TRBD1 | NA | TRBV5-6
CSASRLWTGTNQPQHF | TGCAGTGCTAGCCGACTTTGGACAGGGACGAATCAGCCCCAGCATTTT | TRBJ1-5 | TRBD1 | NA | TRBV20-1
CASSRGQGAHGYTF | TGTGCCAGCAGTAGGGGACAGGGGGCGCATGGCTACACCTTC | TRBJ1-2 | TRBD1 | few | TRBV27